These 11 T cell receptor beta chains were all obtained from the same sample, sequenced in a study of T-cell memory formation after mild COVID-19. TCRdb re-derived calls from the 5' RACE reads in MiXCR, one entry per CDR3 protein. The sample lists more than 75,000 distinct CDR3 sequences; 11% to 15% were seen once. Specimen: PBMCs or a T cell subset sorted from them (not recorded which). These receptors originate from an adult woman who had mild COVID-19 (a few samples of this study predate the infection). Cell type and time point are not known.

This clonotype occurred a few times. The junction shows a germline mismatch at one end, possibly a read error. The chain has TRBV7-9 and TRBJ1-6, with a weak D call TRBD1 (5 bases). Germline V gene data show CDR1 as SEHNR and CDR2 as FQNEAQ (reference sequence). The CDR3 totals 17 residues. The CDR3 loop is CAGSLGQDIGKNSPLHF. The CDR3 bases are TGTGCCGGCAGCTTGGGGCAAGACATCGGCAAGAATTCACCCCTCCACTTT.

In nucleotides, the CDR3 is TGTGCCAGCAGCGTAGATCAGGGACAGGGGTACGAGCAGTACTTC. It codes for CASSVDQGQGYEQYF. The chain employs TRBV9 and TRBJ2-7; the match to TRBD1 covers 10 bases. V shed 0 bases and J 4 bases; nucleotides not matched to a gene: 4. This CDR3 contains 15 residues. CDR1 is SGDLS and CDR2 is YYNGEE in the germline V gene.

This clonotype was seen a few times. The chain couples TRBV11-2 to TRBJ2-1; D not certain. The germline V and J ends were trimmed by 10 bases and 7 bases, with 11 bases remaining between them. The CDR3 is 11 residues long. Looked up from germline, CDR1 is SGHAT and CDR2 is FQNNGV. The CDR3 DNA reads TGTGCCACCCTTAAGATAAATGAGCAGTTCTTC. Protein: CATLKINEQFF.

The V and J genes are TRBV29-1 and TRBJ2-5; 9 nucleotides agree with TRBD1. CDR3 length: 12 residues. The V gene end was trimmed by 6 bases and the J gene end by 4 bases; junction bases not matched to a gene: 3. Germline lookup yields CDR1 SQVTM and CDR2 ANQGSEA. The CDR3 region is CSVTGQGETQYF. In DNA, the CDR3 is TGCAGCGTGACGGGACAGGGAGAGACCCAGTACTTC.

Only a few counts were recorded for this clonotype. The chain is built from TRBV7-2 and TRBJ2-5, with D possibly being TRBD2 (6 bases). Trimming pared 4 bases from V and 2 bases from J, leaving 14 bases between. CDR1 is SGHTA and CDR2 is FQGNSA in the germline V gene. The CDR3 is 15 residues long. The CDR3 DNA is TGTGCCAGCAGCTCGACACAACTAGCACAAGAGACCCAGTACTTC. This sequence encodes CASSSTQLAQETQYF.

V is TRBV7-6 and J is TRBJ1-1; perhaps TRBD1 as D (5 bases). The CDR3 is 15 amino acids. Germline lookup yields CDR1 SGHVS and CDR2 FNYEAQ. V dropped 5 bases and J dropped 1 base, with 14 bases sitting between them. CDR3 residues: CASSASGAENTEAFF. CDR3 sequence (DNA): TGTGCCAGCAGCGCCTCCGGGGCCGAGAACACTGAAGCTTTCTTT.

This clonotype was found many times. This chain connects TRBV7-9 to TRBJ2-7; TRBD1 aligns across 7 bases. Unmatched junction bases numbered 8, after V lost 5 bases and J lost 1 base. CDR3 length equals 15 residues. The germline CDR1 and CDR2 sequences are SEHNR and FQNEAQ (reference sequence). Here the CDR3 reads CASSPSGTDSYEQYF. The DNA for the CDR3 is TGTGCCAGCAGCCCGTCTGGGACAGATTCCTACGAGCAGTACTTC.

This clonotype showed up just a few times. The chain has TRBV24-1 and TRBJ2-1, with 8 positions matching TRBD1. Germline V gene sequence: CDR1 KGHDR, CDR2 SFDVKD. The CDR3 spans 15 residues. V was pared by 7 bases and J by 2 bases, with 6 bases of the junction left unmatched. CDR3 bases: TGTGCCACCAGGATGACAGGGGATCCCTACAATGAGCAGTTCTTC. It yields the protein CATRMTGDPYNEQFF.

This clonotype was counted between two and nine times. DNA for the CDR3: TGCGCCAGCAGCTTGAGGGCCCCGCCCAATGAGCAGTTCTTC. It translates to CASSLRAPPNEQFF. The rearrangement joins TRBV5-1 to TRBJ2-1; D is unclear. Trimming left V 1 base short and J 6 bases short, with 11 bases between. The CDR3 length is 14 residues. Germline CDR1 reads SGHRS; CDR2 reads YFSETQ.

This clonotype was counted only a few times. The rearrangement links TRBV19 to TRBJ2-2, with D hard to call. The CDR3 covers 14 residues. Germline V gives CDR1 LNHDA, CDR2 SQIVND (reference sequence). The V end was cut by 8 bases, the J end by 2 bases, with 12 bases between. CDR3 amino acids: CASFGTHNTGELFF. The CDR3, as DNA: TGTGCCAGTTTCGGTACCCATAACACCGGGGAGCTGTTTTTT.

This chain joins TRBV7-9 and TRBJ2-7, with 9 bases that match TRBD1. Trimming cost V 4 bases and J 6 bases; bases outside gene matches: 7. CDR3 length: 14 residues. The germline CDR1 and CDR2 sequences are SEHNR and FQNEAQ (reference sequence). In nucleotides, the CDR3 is TGTGCCAGCAGCTCATCGGGACAGGGCGGCGAGCAGTACTTC. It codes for CASSSSGQGGEQYF.